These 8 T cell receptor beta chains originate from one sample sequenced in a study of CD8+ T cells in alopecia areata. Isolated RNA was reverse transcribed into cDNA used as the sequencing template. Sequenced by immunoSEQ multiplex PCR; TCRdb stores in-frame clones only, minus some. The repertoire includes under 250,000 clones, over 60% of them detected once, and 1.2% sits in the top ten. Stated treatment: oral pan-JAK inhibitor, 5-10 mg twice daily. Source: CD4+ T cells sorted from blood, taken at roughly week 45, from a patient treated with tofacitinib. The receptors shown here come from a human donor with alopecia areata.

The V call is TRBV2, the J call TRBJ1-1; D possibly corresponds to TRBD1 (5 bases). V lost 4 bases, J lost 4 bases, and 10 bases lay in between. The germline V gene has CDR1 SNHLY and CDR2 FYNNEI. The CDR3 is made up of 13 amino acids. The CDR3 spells CASSVQGGTEAFF. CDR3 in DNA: TGTGCCAGCAGTGTCCAGGGAGGCACTGAAGCTTTCTTT.

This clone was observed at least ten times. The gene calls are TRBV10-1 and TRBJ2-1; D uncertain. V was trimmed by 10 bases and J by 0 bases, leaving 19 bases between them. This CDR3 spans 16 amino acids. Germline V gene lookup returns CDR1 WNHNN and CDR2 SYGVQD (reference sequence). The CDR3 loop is CANPLEMTHSYNEQFF. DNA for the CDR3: TGCGCCAACCCACTGGAGATGACACACTCCTACAATGAGCAGTTCTTC.

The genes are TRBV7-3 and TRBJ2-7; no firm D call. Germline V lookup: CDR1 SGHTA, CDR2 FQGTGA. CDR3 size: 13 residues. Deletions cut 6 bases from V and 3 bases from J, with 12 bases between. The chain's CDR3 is CASSVDSDYEQYF. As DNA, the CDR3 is TGTGCCAGCAGTGTTGACTCAGACTACGAGCAGTACTTC.

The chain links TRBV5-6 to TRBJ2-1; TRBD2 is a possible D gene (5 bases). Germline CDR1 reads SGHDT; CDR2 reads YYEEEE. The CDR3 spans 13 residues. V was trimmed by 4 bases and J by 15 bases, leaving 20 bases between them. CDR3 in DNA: TGTGCCAGCAGCCGACCGGGAACACCAGAGACGTTCTTC. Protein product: CASSRPGTPETFF.

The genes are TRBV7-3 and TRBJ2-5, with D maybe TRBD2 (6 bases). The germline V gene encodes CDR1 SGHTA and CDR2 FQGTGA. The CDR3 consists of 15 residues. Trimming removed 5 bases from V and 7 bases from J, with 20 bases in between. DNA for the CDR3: TGTGCCAGCAGCCCCTGGGAGAGAGGGACTGGGACCCAGTACTTC. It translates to CASSPWERGTGTQYF.

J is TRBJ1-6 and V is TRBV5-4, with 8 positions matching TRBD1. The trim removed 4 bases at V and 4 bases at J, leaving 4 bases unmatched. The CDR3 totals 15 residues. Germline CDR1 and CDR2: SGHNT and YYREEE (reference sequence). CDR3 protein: CASSLGTGYNSPLHF. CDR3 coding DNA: TGTGCCAGCAGCCTCGGGACAGGTTATAATTCACCCCTCCACTTT.

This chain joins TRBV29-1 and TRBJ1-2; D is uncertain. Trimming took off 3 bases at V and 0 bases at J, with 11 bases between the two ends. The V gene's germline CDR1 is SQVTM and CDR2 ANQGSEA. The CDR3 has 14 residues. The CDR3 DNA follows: TGCAGCGTTGACATGGGAGCAGCTAACTATGGCTACACCTTC. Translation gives CSVDMGAANYGYTF.

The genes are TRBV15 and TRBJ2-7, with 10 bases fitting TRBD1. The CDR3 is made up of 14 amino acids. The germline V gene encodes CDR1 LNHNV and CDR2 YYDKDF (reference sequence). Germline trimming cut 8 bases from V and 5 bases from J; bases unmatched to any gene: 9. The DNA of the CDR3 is TGTGCCACCGGGGTGGGGGACAGGGGTCACGAGCAGTACTTC. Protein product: CATGVGDRGHEQYF.